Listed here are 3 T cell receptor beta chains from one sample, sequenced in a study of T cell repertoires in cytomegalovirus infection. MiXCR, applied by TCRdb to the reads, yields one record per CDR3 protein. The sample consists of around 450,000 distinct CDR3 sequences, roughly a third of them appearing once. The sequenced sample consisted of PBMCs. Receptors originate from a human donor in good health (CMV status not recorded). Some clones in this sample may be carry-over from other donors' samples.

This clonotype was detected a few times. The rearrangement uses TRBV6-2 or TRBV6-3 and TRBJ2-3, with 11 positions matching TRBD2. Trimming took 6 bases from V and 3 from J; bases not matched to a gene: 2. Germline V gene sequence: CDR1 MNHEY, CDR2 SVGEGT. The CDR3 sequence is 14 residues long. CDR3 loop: CASRRLAGTDTQYF. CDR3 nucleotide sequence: TGTGCCAGCAGAAGACTAGCGGGGACAGATACGCAGTATTTT.

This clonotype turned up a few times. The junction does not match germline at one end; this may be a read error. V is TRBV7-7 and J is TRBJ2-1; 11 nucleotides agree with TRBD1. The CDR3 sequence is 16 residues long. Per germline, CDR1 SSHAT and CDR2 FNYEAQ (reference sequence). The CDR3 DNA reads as TGTGCTAGCAGCGGAGAGTACGGACAGGGGGCGAATGAGCAGTTCTTC. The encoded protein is CASSGEYGQGANEQFF.

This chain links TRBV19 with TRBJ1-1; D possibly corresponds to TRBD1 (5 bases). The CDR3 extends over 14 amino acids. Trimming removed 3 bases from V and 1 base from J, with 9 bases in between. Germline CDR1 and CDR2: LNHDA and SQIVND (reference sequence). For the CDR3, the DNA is TGTGCCAGTAGTATCGGACACGGGAACACTGAAGCTTTCTTT. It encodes CASSIGHGNTEAFF.